The 16 T cell receptor beta chains below were found in one sample sequenced in a study of CD8 T cells in ankylosing spondylitis (dated by TCRdb to the late 2010s). The receptor library was made with 5' RACE. The sequencing machine was an Illumina HiSeq 2500. TCRdb applied fastp at Q25 and MiXCR to the public reads, then kept only in-frame beta chains. All rows with the same CDR3 protein become a single entry with the most common DNA and genes. The sample table shows roughly 280,000 distinct CDR3 sequences, and around 20% are seen once. The ten largest make up under 8.5% of the sample. Sequencing used blood, either unsorted or a sorted T cell fraction (not recorded which). The receptors were gathered from a male donor with ankylosing spondylitis or in good health (not recorded which).

In its sample, this clonotype was seen a few times. This chain links TRBV21-1 with TRBJ2-1; the DNA was not used to check the table's D call, TRBD1. TRBV21-1 is a known pseudogene. This CDR3 is built from 13 residues. This chain's CDR3 is CASRDRVYNEQFF. The DNA for the CDR3 is TGTGCCAGCCGGGACAGGGTCTACAATGAGCAGTTCTTC.

The CDR3 nucleotides read TGCAGTGCTAGTGCCGGACTAGCGGGAGCTGATACGCAGTATTTT. This codes for CSASAGLAGADTQYF. This sequence joins TRBV20-1 and TRBJ2-3, with TRBD2 identical over 13 bases. This CDR3 has 15 residues. The V gene end was trimmed by 3 bases and the J gene end by 6 bases; junction bases not matched to a gene: 6. The germline V gene has CDR1 DFQATT and CDR2 SNEGSKA (reference sequence).

This clonotype was observed a few times. The rearrangement joins TRBV7-3 to TRBJ1-2; 7 nucleotides align to TRBD1. Looked up from germline, CDR1 is SGHTA and CDR2 is FQGTGA. The V and J ends lost 8 bases and 8 bases, in that order; junction bases with no gene match: 14. The CDR3 is 14 amino acids. CDR3 in amino acids: CASAANRGAEGYTF. CDR3 in DNA: TGTGCCAGCGCCGCGAACAGGGGCGCAGAGGGCTACACCTTC.

V gene TRBV7-9 combines with J gene TRBJ1-2; the D is unclear. CDR1 SEHNR and CDR2 FQNEAQ come from the germline V gene (reference sequence). The V end was cut by 1 base, the J end by 5 bases, with 14 bases between. The CDR3 consists of 15 residues. Here the CDR3 reads CASSLEGRRGYGYTF. CDR3 in DNA: TGTGCCAGCAGCTTAGAAGGCCGGCGGGGTTATGGCTACACCTTC.

This clonotype appeared many times. This chain uses TRBV20-1 with TRBJ1-3, with D perhaps matching TRBD1 (6 bases). CDR3 size: 13 residues. Germline CDR1 DFQATT, CDR2 SNEGSKA (reference sequence). The V and J ends lost 7 bases and 3 bases respectively, with 13 bases between them. The CDR3 loop reads CSVTQGIGNTIYF. In nucleotides, the CDR3 is TGCAGTGTCACACAGGGAATTGGAAACACCATATATTTT.

The table lists this clonotype with a few counts. The V call is TRBV29-1, the J call TRBJ2-1; no clear D gene. Trimming cost V 3 bases and J 4 bases, with 13 bases left between them. In germline, CDR1 is SQVTM, CDR2 ANQGSEA. The CDR3 extends over 14 amino acids. The CDR3 DNA sequence: TGCAGCGTTGACCCGACGGCGATTTACAATGAGCAGTTCTTC. It codes for CSVDPTAIYNEQFF.

The chain recombines TRBV20-1 with TRBJ2-7; D not resolved. The V gene lost 6 bases and the J gene lost 6 bases, with 15 bases spanning the gap. CDR3 size: 12 residues. Germline CDR1 DFQATT, CDR2 SNEGSKA (reference sequence). The CDR3 sequence: CSARLGNTEQYV. The DNA of the CDR3 is TGCAGTGCAAGGTTGGGTAACACCGAGCAGTACGTC.

This clonotype showed up many times. The chain has TRBV10-3 and TRBJ2-1, with 9 bases identical to TRBD2. After removal of 6 bases from V and 8 bases from J, the junction contained 8 bases not matched to a gene. This CDR3 has 14 amino acids. CDR1 ENHRY and CDR2 SYGVKD come from the germline V gene. The CDR3 DNA sequence: TGTGCCATCAGCGAGCTAGCGGGAAGCGATGAGCAGTTCTTC. It codes for CAISELAGSDEQFF.

In its sample, this clonotype was seen a few times. The J gene is TRBJ2-4, the V gene TRBV12-3 or TRBV12-4; D unresolved. Trimming shortened V by 5 bases and J by 9 bases, and 17 bases separated the two germline ends. The CDR3 has 14 residues. CDR3 DNA sequence: TGTGCCAGCAGTAGACCCCCTGACAAGGTCATTCAGTACTTC. Residues: CASSRPPDKVIQYF.

The chain combines TRBV29-1 with TRBJ2-1; TRBD1 or TRBD2 may be the D gene (5 bases each). Trimming pared 4 bases from V and 0 bases from J, leaving 10 bases between. The CDR3 sequence is 14 residues long. The germline gives CDR1 SQVTM, CDR2 ANQGSEA. Here the CDR3 reads CSVGKGSSYNEQFF. The CDR3 coding sequence is TGCAGCGTTGGGAAGGGGAGCTCCTACAATGAGCAGTTCTTC.

The CDR3 DNA reads as TGCAGCGCTACGACAGGGCCAGCGAACACCGGGGAGCTGTTTTTT. Translating gives CSATTGPANTGELFF. The rearrangement joins TRBV29-1 to TRBJ2-2; TRBD1 aligns across 7 bases. Germline CDR1 and CDR2: SQVTM and ANQGSEA. The V and J ends lost 7 bases and 0 bases, in that order; junction bases with no gene match: 8. The CDR3 covers 15 residues.

This clonotype was seen many times. The chain couples TRBV6-5 to TRBJ2-3, with unresolved D. CDR1 and CDR2 (germline): MNHEY, SVGAGI. CDR3 length: 13 amino acids. With 4 bases removed from V and 3 bases from J, the gap between germline ends came to 8 bases. The CDR3 nucleotides are TGTGCCAGCAGTTTAGGGAAAACAGATACGCAGTATTTT. Residues: CASSLGKTDTQYF.

This clonotype has a count of ten or more. The chain employs TRBV7-6 and TRBJ1-1, with D hard to call. This CDR3 spans 14 amino acids. Germline V gives CDR1 SGHVS, CDR2 FNYEAQ. Trimming removed 2 bases at V and 1 base at J, with 8 bases between. The CDR3 reads CASSLNPQNTEAFF. In DNA form, the CDR3 reads TGTGCCAGCAGCTTAAATCCGCAGAACACTGAAGCTTTCTTT.

V is TRBV5-1 and J is TRBJ2-1; 8 bases map to TRBD1. V lost 2 bases to trimming and J lost 4 bases; unmatched junction nucleotides: 5. CDR1 and CDR2 (germline): SGHRS, YFSETQ. The CDR3 consists of 15 residues. CDR3 amino acids: CASSFRDRKYNEQFF. CDR3 in DNA: TGCGCCAGCAGCTTTAGGGACAGGAAATACAATGAGCAGTTCTTC.

Only a few counts were recorded for this clonotype. The chain has TRBV5-1 and TRBJ2-3; D not certain. Germline lookup yields CDR1 SGHRS and CDR2 YFSETQ. Trimming removed 5 bases from V and 0 bases from J, with 13 bases in between. CDR3 length: 15 amino acids. The CDR3 DNA reads TGCGCCAGCAGAGTTTCAGCCTACAGCACAGATACGCAGTATTTT. Translating it yields CASRVSAYSTDTQYF.

J is TRBJ2-1 and V is TRBV9, with D tentatively TRBD1 (5 bases). The CDR3 totals 13 residues. Per the germline V gene, CDR1 is SGDLS and CDR2 is YYNGEE. Trimming left V 3 bases short and J 9 bases short, with 13 bases between. The CDR3 DNA reads TGTGCCAGCAGCGCATCAGGGTTGGGTGAGCAGTTCTTC. It specifies CASSASGLGEQFF.